One T cell receptor beta chain is described in this entry. The data were taken from a study of shared clonotypes between healthy human individuals. CDR3 length: 13 amino acids. V dropped 4 bases and J dropped 3 bases, with 9 bases sitting between them. Germline V CDR1 and CDR2: MNHEY, SVGAGI. TCRdb's table, derived via immunoSEQ multiplex PCR, lists solely in-frame clones and lacks some. The sample contains 2 million to 3 million clones, over 85% of which appear only once. This clonotype was obtained from a man aged 18-30 years in good health. Some clones in this sample may be carry-over from other donors' samples. The source material was naive CD4+ T cells from PBMCs. Indicated subset: CD45RA+ positively selected. The chain links TRBV6-5 to TRBJ1-1, with a possible D match to TRBD1 (6 bases). Here the CDR3 DNA reads TGTGCCAGCAGTTTGGGGGGCGACACTGAAGCTTTCTTT. It codes for CASSLGGDTEAFF.